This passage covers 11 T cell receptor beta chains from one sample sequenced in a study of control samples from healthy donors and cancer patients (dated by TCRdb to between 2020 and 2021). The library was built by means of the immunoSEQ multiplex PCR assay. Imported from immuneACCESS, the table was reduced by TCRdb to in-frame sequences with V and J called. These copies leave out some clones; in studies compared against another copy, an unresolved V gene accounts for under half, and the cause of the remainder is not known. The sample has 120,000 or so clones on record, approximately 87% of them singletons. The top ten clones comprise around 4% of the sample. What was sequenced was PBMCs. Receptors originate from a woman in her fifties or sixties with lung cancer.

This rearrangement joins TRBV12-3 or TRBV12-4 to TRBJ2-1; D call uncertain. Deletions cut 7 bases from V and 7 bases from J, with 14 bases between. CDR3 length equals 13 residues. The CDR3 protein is CASNNAPLNEQFF. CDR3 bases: TGTGCCAGCAACAACGCCCCCTTAAATGAGCAGTTCTTC.

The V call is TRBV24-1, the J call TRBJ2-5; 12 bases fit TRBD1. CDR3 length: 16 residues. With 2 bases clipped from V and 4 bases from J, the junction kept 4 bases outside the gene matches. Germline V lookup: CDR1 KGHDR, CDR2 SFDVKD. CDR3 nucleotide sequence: TGTGCCACCAGTGATTGGGACAGGGGGCGCGGAGAGACCCAGTACTTC. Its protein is CATSDWDRGRGETQYF.

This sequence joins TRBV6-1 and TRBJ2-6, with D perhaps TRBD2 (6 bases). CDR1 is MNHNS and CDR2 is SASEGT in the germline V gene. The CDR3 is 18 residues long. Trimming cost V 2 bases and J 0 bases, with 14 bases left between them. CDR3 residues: CASSEISSANSGANVLTF. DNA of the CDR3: TGTGCCAGCAGTGAAATTTCTAGCGCCAACTCTGGGGCCAACGTCCTGACTTTC.

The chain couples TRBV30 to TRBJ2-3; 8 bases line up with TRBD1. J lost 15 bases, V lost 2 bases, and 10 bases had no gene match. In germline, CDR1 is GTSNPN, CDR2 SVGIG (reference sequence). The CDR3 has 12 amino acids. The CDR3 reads CAWSPGQENGYF. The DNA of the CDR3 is TGTGCCTGGAGTCCGGGACAGGAGAATGGTTATTTT.

The CDR3 spells CASSQGLYTEAFF. DNA of the CDR3: TGTGCCAGCAGCCAAGGGTTGTACACTGAAGCTTTCTTT. This chain links TRBV14 with TRBJ1-1, with D uncertain. Germline V gene lookup returns CDR1 SGHDN and CDR2 FVKESK. The ends were cut back, 1 base at V and 3 bases at J, with 6 bases in the middle. The length of the CDR3 is 13 residues.

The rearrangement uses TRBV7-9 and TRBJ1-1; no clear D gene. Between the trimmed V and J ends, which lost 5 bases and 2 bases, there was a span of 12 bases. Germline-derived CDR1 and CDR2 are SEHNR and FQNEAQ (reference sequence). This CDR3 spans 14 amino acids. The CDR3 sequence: CASSLMDGNTEAFF. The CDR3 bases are TGTGCCAGCAGCCTAATGGACGGTAACACTGAAGCTTTCTTT.

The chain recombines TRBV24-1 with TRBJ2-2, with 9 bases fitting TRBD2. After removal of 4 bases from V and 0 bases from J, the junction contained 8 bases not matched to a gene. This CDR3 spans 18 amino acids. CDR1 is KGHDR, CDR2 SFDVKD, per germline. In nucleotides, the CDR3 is TGTGCCACCAGTGACGCATCTAGCGGGGTCGCGAACACCGGGGAGCTGTTTTTT. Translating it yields CATSDASSGVANTGELFF.

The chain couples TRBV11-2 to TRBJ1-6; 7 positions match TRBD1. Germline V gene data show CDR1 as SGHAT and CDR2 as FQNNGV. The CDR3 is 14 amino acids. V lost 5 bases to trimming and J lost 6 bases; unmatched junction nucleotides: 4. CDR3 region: CASSPGQPNSPLHF. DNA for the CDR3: TGTGCCAGCAGCCCGGGACAGCCTAATTCACCCCTCCACTTT.

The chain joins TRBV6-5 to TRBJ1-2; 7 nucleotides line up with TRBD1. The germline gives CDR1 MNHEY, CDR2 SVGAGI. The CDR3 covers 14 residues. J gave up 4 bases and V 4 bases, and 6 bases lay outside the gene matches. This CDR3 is CASSSQGGGYGYTF. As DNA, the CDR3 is TGTGCCAGCAGTTCCCAGGGGGGGGGCTATGGCTACACCTTC.

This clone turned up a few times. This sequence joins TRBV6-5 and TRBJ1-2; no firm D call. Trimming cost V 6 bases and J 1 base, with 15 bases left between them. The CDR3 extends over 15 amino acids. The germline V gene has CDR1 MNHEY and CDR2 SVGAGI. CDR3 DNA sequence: TGTGCCAGCAGGGACCAGGATATTTTTAACTATGGCTACACCTTC. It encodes CASRDQDIFNYGYTF.

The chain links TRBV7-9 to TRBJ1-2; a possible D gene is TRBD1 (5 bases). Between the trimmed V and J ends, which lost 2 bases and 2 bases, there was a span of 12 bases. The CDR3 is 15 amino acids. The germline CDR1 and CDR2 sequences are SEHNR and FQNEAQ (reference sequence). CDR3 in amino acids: CASSLHEEGNYGYTF. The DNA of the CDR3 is TGTGCCAGCAGCTTACACGAGGAGGGGAACTATGGCTACACCTTC.